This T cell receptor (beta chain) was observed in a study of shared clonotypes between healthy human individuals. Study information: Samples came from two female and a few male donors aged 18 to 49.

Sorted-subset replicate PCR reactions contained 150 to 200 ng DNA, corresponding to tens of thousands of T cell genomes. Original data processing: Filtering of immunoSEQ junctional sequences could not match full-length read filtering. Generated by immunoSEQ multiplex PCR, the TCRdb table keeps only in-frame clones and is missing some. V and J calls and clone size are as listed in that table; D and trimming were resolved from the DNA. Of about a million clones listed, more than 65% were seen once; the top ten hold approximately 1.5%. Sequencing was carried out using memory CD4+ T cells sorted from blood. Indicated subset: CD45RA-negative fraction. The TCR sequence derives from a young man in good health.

The CDR3 protein is CASSQAGVGGEKLFF. The CDR3 region has the DNA TGCGCCAGCAGCCAGGCCGGGGTGGGGGGTGAAAAACTGTTTTTT. The chain employs TRBV4-1 and TRBJ1-4; tentative D call: TRBD1 (5 bases). CDR1 and CDR2 from the germline V gene are MGHRA and YSYEKL. With 3 bases removed from V and 7 bases from J, the gap between germline ends came to 15 bases. The CDR3 consists of 15 residues.